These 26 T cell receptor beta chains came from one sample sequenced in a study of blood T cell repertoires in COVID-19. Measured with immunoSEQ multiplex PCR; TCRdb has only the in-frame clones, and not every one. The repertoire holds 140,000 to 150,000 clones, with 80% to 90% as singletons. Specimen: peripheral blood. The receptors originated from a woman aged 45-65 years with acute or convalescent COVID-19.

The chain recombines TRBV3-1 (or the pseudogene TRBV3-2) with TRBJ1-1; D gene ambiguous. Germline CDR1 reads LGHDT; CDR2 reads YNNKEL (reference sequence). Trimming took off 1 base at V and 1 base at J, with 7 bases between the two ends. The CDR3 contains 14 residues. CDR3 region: CASSQVAANTEAFF. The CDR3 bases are TGTGCCAGCAGCCAAGTAGCCGCGAACACTGAAGCTTTCTTT.

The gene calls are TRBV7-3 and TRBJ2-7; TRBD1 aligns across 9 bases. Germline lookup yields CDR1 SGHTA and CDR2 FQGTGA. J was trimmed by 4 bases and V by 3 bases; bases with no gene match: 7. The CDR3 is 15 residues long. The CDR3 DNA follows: TGTGCCAGCAGCTTCCATCCGGGACAGGGTTACGAGCAGTACTTC. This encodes CASSFHPGQGYEQYF.

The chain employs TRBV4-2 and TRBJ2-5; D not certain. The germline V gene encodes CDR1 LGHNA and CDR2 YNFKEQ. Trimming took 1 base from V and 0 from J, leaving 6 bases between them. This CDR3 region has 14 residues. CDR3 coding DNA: TGTGCCAGCAGCCAAGGGGCAGACCAAGAGACCCAGTACTTC. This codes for CASSQGADQETQYF.

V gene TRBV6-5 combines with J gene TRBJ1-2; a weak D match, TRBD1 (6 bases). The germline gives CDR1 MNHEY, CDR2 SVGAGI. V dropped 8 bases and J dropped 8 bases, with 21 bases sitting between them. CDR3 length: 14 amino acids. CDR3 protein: CASQGYREGVGYTF. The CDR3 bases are TGTGCCAGCCAGGGGTACAGGGAGGGTGTGGGCTACACCTTC.

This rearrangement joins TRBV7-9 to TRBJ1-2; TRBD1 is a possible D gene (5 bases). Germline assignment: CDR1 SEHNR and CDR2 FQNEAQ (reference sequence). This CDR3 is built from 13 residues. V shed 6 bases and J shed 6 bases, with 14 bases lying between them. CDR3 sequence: CASSMQGWNGYTF. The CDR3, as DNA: TGTGCCAGCAGTATGCAGGGTTGGAATGGCTACACCTTC.

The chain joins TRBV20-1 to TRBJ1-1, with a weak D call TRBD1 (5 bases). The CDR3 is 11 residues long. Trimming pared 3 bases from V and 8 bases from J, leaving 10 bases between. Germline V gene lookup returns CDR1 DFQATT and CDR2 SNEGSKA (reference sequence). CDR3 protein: CSASAKGEAFF. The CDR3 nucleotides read TGCAGTGCTAGTGCGAAGGGGGAAGCTTTCTTT.

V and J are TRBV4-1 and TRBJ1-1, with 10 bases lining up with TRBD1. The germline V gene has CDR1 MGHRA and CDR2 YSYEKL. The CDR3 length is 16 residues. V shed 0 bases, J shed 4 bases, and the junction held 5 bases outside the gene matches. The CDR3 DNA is TGCGCCAGCAGCCAAGACCCGACAGGGGGCCTCACTGAAGCTTTCTTT. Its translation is CASSQDPTGGLTEAFF.

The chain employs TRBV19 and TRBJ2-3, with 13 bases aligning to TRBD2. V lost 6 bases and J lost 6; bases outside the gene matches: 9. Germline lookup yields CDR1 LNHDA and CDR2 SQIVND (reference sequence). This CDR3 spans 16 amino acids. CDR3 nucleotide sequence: TGTGCCAGTAGGAAGACTAGCGGGAGGATAGCGGATACGCAGTATTTT. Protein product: CASRKTSGRIADTQYF.

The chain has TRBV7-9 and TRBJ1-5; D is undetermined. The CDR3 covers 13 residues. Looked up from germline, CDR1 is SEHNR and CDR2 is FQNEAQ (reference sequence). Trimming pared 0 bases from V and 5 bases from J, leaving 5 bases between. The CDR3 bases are TGTGCCAGCAGCTTAGCTCTTGATCAGCCCCAGCATTTT. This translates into CASSLALDQPQHF.

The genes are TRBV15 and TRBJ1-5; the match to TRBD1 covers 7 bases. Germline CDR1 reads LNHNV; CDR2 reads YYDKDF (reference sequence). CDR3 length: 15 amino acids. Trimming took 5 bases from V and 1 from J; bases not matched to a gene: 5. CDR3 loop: CATSPQDRSNQPQHF. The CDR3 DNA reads TGTGCCACCAGCCCTCAGGACAGGAGCAATCAGCCCCAGCATTTT. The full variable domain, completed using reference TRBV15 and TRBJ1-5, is DAMVIQNPRYQVTQFGKPVTLSCSQTLNHNVMYWYQQKSSQAPKLLFHYYDKDFNNEADTPDNFQSRRPNTSFCFLDIRSPGLGDTAMYLCATSPQDRSNQPQHFGDGTRLSIL.

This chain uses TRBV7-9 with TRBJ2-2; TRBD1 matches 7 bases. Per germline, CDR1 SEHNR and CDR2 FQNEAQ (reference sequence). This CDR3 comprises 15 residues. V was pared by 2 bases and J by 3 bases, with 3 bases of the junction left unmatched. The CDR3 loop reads CASSLRTGHTGELFF. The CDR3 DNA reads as TGTGCCAGCAGCTTAAGGACAGGCCACACCGGGGAGCTGTTTTTT.

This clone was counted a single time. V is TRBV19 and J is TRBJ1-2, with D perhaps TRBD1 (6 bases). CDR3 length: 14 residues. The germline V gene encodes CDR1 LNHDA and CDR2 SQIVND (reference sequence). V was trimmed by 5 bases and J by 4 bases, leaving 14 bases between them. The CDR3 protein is CASSPGQYGYGYTF. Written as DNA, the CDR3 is TGTGCCAGTAGTCCAGGACAGTACGGCTATGGCTACACCTTC.

The CDR3 sequence is CATSDGAATSNQPQHF. The CDR3 region has the DNA TGTGCCACCAGTGATGGGGCGGCTACTAGCAATCAGCCCCAGCATTTT. V gene TRBV24-1 combines with J gene TRBJ1-5, with TRBD1 as a possible D gene (5 bases). Germline V lookup: CDR1 KGHDR, CDR2 SFDVKD. The CDR3 runs to 16 residues. Trimming left V 3 bases short and J 0 bases short, with 11 bases between.

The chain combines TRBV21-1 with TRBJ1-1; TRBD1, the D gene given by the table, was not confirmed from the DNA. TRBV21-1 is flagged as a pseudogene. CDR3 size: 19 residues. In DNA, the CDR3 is TGTGCCAGCAGCACACCCGGGACAGGGGGCGCCGGTAGACATACTGAAGCTTTCTTT. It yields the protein CASSTPGTGGAGRHTEAFF.

CDR3 DNA: TGTGCCAGTAGTACCCGGACAGGGTATAACTATGGCTACACCTTC. Amino acid sequence: CASSTRTGYNYGYTF. V gene TRBV19 combines with J gene TRBJ1-2; TRBD1 agrees at 8 bases. Losses at the gene ends were 4 bases for V and 1 base for J; bases not matched to a gene: 5. The CDR3 spans 15 residues. Germline assignment: CDR1 LNHDA and CDR2 SQIVND (reference sequence).

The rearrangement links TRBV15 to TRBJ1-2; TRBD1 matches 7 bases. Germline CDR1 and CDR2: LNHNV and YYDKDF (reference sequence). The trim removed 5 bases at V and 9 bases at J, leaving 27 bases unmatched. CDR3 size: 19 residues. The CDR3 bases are TGTGCCACCAGCCGATCCCTTTCCCCGTTTTACAGGGGAGTTCGAAGCTACACCTTC. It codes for CATSRSLSPFYRGVRSYTF.

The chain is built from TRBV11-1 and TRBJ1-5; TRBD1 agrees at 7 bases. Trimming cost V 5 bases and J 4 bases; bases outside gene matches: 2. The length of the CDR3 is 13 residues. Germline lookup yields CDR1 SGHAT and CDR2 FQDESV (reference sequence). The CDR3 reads CASSKQGNQPQHF. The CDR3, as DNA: TGTGCCAGCAGCAAACAGGGGAATCAGCCCCAGCATTTT.

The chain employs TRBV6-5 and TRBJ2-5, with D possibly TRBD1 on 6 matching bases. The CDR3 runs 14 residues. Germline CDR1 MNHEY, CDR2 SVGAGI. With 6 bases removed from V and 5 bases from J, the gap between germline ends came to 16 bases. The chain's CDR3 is CASRQTGHGETQYF. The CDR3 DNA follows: TGTGCCAGCAGGCAGACAGGTCATGGCGAGACCCAGTACTTC.

CDR3 bases: TGTGCCAGCAGCTTGGGACAGGGAGAGGGTAAAGCTTTCTTT. This sequence encodes CASSLGQGEGKAFF. V gene TRBV5-5 combines with J gene TRBJ1-1; 7 bases fit TRBD1. This CDR3 region has 14 residues. Trimming at V came to 0 bases and at J to 9 bases, leaving 8 bases not matched to a gene. The germline V gene encodes CDR1 SGHKS and CDR2 YYEKEE (reference sequence).

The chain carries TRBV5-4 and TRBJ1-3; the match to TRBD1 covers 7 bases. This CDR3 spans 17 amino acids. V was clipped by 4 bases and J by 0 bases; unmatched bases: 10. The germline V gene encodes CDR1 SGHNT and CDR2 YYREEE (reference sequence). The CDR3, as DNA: TGTGCCAGCAGCCACATTAGGGACAGCAGCTCTGGAAACACCATATATTTT. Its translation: CASSHIRDSSSGNTIYF.

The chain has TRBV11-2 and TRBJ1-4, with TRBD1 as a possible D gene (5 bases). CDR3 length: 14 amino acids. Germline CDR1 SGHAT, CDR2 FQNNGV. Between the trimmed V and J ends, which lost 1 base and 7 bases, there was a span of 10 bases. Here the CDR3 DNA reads TGTGCCAGCAGCTTAGCCGGGGGGACTGAAAAACTGTTTTTT. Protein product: CASSLAGGTEKLFF.

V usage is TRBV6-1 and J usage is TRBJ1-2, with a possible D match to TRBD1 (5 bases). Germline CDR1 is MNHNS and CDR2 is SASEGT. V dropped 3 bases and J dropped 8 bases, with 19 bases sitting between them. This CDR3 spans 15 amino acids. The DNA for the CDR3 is TGTGCCAGCAGTGAGGTGTATGGAGGGACCCTCGGCTACACCTTC. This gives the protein CASSEVYGGTLGYTF.

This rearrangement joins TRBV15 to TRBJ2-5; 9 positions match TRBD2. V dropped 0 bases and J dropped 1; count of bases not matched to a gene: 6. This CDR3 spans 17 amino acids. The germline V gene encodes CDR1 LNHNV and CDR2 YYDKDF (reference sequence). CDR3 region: CATSRDVTSGTQETQYF. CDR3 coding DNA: TGTGCCACCAGCAGAGACGTGACTAGCGGAACCCAAGAGACCCAGTACTTC. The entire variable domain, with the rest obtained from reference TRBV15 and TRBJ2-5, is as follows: DAMVIQNPRYQVTQFGKPVTLSCSQTLNHNVMYWYQQKSSQAPKLLFHYYDKDFNNEADTPDNFQSRRPNTSFCFLDIRSPGLGDTAMYLCATSRDVTSGTQETQYFGPGTRLLVL.

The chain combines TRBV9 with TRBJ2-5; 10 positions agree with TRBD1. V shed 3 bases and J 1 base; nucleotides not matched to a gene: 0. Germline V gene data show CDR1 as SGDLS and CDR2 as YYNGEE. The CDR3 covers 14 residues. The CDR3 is CASSGQGAQETQYF. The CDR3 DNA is TGTGCCAGCAGCGGACAGGGGGCCCAAGAGACCCAGTACTTC.

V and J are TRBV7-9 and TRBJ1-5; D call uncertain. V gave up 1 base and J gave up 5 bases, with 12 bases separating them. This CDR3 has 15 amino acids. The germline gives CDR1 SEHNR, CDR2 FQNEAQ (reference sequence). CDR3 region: CASSLDGFSDQPQHF. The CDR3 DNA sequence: TGTGCCAGCAGCTTAGATGGTTTTTCGGATCAGCCCCAGCATTTT.

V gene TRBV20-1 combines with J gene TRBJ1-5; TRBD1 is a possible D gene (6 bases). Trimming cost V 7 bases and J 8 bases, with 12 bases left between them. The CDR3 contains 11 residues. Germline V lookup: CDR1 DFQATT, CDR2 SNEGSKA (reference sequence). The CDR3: CSGGGGKPQHF. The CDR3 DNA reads TGCAGTGGAGGGGGGGGGAAGCCCCAGCATTTT.